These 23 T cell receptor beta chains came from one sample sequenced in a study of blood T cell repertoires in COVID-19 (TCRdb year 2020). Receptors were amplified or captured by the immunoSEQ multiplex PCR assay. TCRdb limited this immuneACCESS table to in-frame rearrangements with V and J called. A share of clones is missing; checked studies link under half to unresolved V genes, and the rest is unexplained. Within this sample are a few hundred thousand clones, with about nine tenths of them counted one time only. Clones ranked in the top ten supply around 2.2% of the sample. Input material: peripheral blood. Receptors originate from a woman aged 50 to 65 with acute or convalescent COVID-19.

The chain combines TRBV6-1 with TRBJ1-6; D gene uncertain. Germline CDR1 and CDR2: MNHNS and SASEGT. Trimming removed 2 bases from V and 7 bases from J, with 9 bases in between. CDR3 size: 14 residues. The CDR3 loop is CASSESGENSPLHF. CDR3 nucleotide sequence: TGTGCCAGCAGTGAAAGTGGGGAGAATTCACCCCTCCACTTT.

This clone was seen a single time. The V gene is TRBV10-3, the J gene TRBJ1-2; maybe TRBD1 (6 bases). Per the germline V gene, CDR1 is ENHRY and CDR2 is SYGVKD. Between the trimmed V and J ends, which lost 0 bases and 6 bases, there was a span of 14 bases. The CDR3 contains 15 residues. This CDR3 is CAISESQGTRNGYTF. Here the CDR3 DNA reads TGTGCCATCAGTGAGTCTCAGGGGACACGAAATGGCTACACCTTC.

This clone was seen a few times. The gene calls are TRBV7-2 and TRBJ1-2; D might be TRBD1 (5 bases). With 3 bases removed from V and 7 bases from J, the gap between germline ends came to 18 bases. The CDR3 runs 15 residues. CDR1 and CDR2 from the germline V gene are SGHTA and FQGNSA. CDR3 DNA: TGTGCCAGCAGCTTGGGGGGTTTTCGGGGTGGTGGCTACACCTTC. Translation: CASSLGGFRGGGYTF.

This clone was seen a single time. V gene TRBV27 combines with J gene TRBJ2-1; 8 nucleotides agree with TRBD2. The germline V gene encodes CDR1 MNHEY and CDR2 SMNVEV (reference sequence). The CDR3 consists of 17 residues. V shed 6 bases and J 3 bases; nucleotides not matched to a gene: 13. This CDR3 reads CASSSEIAGQSYNEQFF. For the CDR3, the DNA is TGTGCCAGCAGCTCGGAGATAGCGGGACAAAGCTACAATGAGCAGTTCTTC.

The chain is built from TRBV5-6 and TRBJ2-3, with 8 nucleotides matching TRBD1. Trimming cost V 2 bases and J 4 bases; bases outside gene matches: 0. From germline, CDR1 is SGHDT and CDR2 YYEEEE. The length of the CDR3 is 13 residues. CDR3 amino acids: CASSFRGPDTQYF. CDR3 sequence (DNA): TGTGCCAGCAGCTTCAGGGGGCCAGATACGCAGTATTTT.

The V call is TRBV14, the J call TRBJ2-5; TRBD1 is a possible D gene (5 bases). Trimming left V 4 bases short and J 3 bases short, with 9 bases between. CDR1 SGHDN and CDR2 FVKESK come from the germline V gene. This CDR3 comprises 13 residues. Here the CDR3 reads CASSLGPKETQYF. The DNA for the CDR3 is TGTGCCAGCAGCCTGGGGCCTAAAGAGACCCAGTACTTC.

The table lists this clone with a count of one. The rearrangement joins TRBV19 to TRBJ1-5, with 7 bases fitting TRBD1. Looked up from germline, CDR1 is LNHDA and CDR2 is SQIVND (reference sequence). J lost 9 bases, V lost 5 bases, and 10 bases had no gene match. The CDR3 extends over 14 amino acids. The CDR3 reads CASSVDRAYRPQHF. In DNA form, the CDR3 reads TGTGCCAGTAGTGTTGACAGGGCGTATAGGCCCCAGCATTTT.

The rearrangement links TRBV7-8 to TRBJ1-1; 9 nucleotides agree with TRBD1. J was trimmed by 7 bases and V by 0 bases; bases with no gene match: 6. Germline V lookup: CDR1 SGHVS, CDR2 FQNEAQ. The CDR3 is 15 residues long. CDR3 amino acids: CASSLAQQGAGEAFF. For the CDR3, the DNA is TGTGCCAGCAGCTTAGCCCAACAGGGGGCAGGTGAAGCTTTCTTT. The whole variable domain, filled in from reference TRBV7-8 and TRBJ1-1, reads GAGVSQSPRYKVAKRGQDVALRCDPISGHVSLFWYQQALGQGPEFLTYFQNEAQLDKSGLPSDRFFAERPEGSVSTLKIQRTQQEDSAVYLCASSLAQQGAGEAFFGQGTRLTVV.

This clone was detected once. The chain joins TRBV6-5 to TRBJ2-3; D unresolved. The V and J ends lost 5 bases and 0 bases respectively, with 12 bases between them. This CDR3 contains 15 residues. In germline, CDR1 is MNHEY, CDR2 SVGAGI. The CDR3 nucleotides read TGTGCCAGCAGTAAGACAATTACTAGCACAGATACGCAGTATTTT. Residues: CASSKTITSTDTQYF.

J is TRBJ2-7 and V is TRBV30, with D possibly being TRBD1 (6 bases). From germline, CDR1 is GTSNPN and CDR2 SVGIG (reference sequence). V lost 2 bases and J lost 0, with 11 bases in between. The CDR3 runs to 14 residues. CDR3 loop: CAWSKGTSSYEQYF. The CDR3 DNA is TGTGCCTGGAGTAAGGGGACATCCTCCTACGAGCAGTACTTC. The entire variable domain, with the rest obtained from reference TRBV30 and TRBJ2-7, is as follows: SQTIHQWPATLVQPVGSPLSLECTVEGTSNPNLYWYRQAAGRGLQLLFYSVGIGQISSEVPQNLSASRPQDRQFILSSKKLLLSDSGFYLCAWSKGTSSYEQYFGPGTRLTVT.

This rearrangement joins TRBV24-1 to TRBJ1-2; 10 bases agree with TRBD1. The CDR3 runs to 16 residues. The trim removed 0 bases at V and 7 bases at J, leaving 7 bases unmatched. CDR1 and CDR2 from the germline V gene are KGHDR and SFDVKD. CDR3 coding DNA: TGTGCCACCAGTGATTTGCAGGGGACAGGGGAGTTTGGCTACACCTTC. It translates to CATSDLQGTGEFGYTF.

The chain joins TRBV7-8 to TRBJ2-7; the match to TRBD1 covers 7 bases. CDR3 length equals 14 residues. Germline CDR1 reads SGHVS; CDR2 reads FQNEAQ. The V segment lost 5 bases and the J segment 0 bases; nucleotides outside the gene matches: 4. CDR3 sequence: CASSARDSSYEQYF. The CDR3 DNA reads TGTGCCAGCAGCGCAAGGGACAGCTCCTACGAGCAGTACTTC.

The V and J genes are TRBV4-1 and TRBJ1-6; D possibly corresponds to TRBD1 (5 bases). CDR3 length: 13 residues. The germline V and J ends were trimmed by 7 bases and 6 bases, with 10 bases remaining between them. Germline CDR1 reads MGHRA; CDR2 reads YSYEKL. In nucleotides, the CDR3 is TGCGCCAGCAACACAGGTGGTAATTCACCCCTCCACTTT. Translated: CASNTGGNSPLHF.

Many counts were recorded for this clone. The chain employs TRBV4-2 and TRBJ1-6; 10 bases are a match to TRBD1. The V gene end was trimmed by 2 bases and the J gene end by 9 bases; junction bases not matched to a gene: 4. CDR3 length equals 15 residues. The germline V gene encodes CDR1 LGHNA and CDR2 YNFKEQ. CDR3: CASSQSGQGTSPLHF. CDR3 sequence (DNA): TGTGCCAGCAGCCAATCGGGACAGGGGACTTCACCCCTCCACTTT.

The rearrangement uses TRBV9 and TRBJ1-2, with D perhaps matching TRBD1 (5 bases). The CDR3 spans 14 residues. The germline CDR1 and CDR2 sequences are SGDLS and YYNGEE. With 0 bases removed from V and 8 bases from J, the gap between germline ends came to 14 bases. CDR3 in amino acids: CASSVESRAGGYTF. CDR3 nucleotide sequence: TGTGCCAGCAGCGTAGAGTCCAGGGCGGGAGGCTACACCTTC.

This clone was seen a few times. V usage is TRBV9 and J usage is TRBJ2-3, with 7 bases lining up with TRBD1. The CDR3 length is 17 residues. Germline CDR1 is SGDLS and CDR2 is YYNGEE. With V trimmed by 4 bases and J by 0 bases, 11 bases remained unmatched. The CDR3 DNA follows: TGTGCCAGCAGCTTCACGGTAGGGGGCTTTAGCACAGATACGCAGTATTTT. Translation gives CASSFTVGGFSTDTQYF. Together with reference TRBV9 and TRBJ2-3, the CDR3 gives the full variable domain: DSGVTQTPKHLITATGQRVTLRCSPRSGDLSVYWYQQSLDQGLQFLIQYYNGEERAKGNILERFSAQQFPDLHSELNLSSLELGDSALYFCASSFTVGGFSTDTQYFGPGTRLTVL.

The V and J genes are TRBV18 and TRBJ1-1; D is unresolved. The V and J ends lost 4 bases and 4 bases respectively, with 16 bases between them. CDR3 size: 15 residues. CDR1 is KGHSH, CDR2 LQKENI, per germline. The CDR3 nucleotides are TGTGCCAGCTCACACCCTCCCACTCCCGGCACTGAAGCTTTCTTT. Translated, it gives CASSHPPTPGTEAFF.

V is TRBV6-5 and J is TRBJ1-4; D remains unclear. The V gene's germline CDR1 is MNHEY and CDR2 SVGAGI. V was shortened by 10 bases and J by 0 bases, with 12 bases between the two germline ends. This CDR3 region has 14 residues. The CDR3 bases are TGTGCCACCTCCCCGGGAGCAACTAATGAAAAACTGTTTTTT. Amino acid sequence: CATSPGATNEKLFF.

CDR3 nucleotide sequence: TGTGCCTGGAGTAGGGGAGATACGCAGTATTTT. Protein product: CAWSRGDTQYF. The J gene is TRBJ2-3, the V gene TRBV30; TRBD1 is a possible D gene (5 bases). CDR1 GTSNPN and CDR2 SVGIG come from the germline V gene (reference sequence). The germline V and J ends were trimmed by 2 bases and 5 bases, with 5 bases remaining between them. This CDR3 has 11 residues.

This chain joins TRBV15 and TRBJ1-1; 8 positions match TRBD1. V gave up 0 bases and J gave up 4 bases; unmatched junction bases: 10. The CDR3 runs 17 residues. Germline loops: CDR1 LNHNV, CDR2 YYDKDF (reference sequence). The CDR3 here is CATSRESAGGRVTEAFF. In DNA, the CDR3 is TGTGCCACCAGCAGAGAGTCTGCAGGGGGCAGAGTCACTGAAGCTTTCTTT.

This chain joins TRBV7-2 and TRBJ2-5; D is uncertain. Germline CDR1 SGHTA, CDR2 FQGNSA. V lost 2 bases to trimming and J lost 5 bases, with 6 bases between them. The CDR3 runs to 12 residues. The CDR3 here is CASSLNLETQYF. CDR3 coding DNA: TGTGCCAGCAGCTTAAATCTCGAGACCCAGTACTTC.

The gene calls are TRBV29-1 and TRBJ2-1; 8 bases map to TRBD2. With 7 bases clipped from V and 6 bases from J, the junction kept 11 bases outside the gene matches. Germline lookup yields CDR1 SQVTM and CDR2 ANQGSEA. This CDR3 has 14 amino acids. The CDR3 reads CSGTGTRGSNEQFF. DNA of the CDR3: TGCAGCGGGACCGGGACTAGGGGGTCCAATGAGCAGTTCTTC.

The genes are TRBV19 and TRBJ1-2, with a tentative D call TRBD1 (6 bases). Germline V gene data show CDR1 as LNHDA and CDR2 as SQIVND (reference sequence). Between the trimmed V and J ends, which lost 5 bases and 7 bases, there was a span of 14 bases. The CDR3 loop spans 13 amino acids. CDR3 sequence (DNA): TGTGCCAGTAGTCCCCACCACAGGGCTGGCTACACCTTC. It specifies CASSPHHRAGYTF.